This TCR beta chain was documented in a study of blood T cell repertoires in COVID-19. Each exposed participant met a COVID-19 case in the 2 weeks preceding study entry. TCRdb's table, derived via immunoSEQ multiplex PCR, lists solely in-frame clones and lacks some. The sample lists hundreds of thousands of clones; under 90% were seen once. CDR3 length equals 14 residues. V was clipped by 2 bases and J by 7 bases, with 12 bases between them. Germline lookup yields CDR1 SGHTA and CDR2 FQGNSA. Input material: PBMCs or T cells enriched from blood (not recorded which). J is TRBJ1-5 and V is TRBV7-2; the D gene is possibly TRBD1 (5 bases). The sequence was obtained from a middle-aged woman who had been exposed to COVID-19. The CDR3 DNA follows: TGTGCCAGCAGCTTAAGGCAGGGAGGGCAGCCCCAGCATTTT. It yields the protein CASSLRQGGQPQHF.